Below, 21 T cell receptor beta chains from the same sample are listed, as sequenced in a study of blood T cell repertoires in COVID-19. Sequenced by immunoSEQ multiplex PCR; TCRdb stores in-frame clones only, minus some. The sample lists around 68,000 clones, around nine tenths seen once, with about 2.3% in the top ten. The sample consisted of peripheral blood. These receptor sequences come from a human donor in a cohort sampled during active COVID-19.

This clone has just a few counts. J is TRBJ1-1 and V is TRBV25-1, with 7 bases fitting TRBD1. CDR3 length: 12 amino acids. CDR1 and CDR2 (germline): MGHDK, SYGVNS. The V segment lost 8 bases and the J segment 7 bases; nucleotides outside the gene matches: 7. CDR3 bases: TGTGCCAGCCGAGACAGGGCCCTTGAAGCTTTCTTT. As protein: CASRDRALEAFF.

The V call is TRBV6-5, the J call TRBJ2-2; D remains ambiguous. This CDR3 comprises 13 residues. V was shortened by 7 bases and J by 7 bases, with 13 bases between the two germline ends. Germline values: CDR1 MNHEY, CDR2 SVGAGI. The DNA for the CDR3 is TGTGCCAGCACTTTGAGGAATCGCGGGGAGCTGTTTTTT. Amino acids: CASTLRNRGELFF.

This clone was recorded once. This rearrangement joins TRBV7-3 to TRBJ2-2; 7 positions agree with TRBD1. Unmatched junction bases numbered 4, after V lost 6 bases and J lost 3 bases. Germline V gives CDR1 SGHTA, CDR2 FQGTGA. CDR3 length equals 14 residues. The CDR3 is CASRMGQHTGELFF. The CDR3 DNA is TGTGCCAGCAGGATGGGACAGCACACCGGGGAGCTGTTTTTT.

The V call is TRBV7-2, the J call TRBJ1-2; 10 bases align to TRBD1. J was trimmed by 4 bases and V by 2 bases; bases with no gene match: 4. CDR1 SGHTA and CDR2 FQGNSA come from the germline V gene. The CDR3 extends over 15 amino acids. CDR3 coding DNA: TGTGCCAGCAGCTTATCCGGGACAGGGGTCTATGGCTACACCTTC. This translates into CASSLSGTGVYGYTF.

The CDR3 loop is CASSAQGTGNEQFF. CDR3 coding DNA: TGTGCCAGCAGTGCACAGGGTACGGGCAATGAGCAGTTCTTC. The rearrangement links TRBV6-4 to TRBJ2-1, with D perhaps TRBD1 (6 bases). Trimming removed 4 bases from V and 6 bases from J, with 13 bases in between. The germline V gene has CDR1 MRHNA and CDR2 SNTAGT. The CDR3 loop spans 14 amino acids.

This rearrangement joins TRBV4-1 to TRBJ1-6, with D hard to call. Trimming pared 0 bases from V and 9 bases from J, leaving 15 bases between. This CDR3 is built from 16 residues. Germline CDR1 is MGHRA and CDR2 is YSYEKL. The CDR3 sequence is CASSQESPQPGSPLHF. CDR3 nucleotide sequence: TGCGCCAGCAGCCAAGAAAGCCCTCAGCCAGGTTCACCCCTCCACTTT.

The chain has TRBV21-1 and TRBJ2-6; the D call in the table, TRBD1, was not verified against the DNA. TRBV21-1 has pseudogene status. The CDR3 has 20 amino acids. The CDR3 region has the DNA TGTGCCAGCAGCAACGGGGAAAGGGCAGGGGCAATTTCTGGGGCCAACGTCCTGACTTTC. This translates into CASSNGERAGAISGANVLTF.

The chain recombines TRBV19 with TRBJ2-6; D remains ambiguous. The CDR3 extends over 15 amino acids. Looked up from germline, CDR1 is LNHDA and CDR2 is SQIVND (reference sequence). V was clipped by 1 base and J by 0 bases, with 4 bases between them. The CDR3: CASSIGLSGANVLTF. The CDR3 region has the DNA TGTGCCAGTAGTATAGGGCTCTCTGGGGCCAACGTCCTGACTTTC.

This clone occurred once. The chain carries TRBV6-5 and TRBJ1-1, with D unresolved. CDR3 length: 15 amino acids. Trimming removed 7 bases at V and 6 bases at J, with 21 bases between. Germline V gives CDR1 MNHEY, CDR2 SVGAGI. CDR3 coding DNA: TGTGCCAGCACCAAGGCGGGAAGAGGGTTTGCTGAAGCTTTCTTT. Its translation: CASTKAGRGFAEAFF.

J is TRBJ1-6 and V is TRBV28; weak D call: TRBD1 (5 bases). CDR3 length equals 16 residues. V was shortened by 5 bases and J by 6 bases, with 17 bases between the two germline ends. In germline, CDR1 is MDHEN, CDR2 SYDVKM. The CDR3 nucleotides are TGTGCCAGCAGTCCTTTTAGGGGAAAGTCTAATTCACCCCTCCACTTT. It encodes CASSPFRGKSNSPLHF.

The CDR3 DNA sequence: TGTGCCAGCAGTAAGACAGTGAACACTGAAGCTTTCTTT. As protein: CASSKTVNTEAFF. The chain links TRBV6-4 to TRBJ1-1, with D perhaps TRBD1 (5 bases). Germline V lookup: CDR1 MRHNA, CDR2 SNTAGT. CDR3 length: 13 residues. The V end was cut by 5 bases, the J end by 0 bases, with 7 bases between.

The V and J genes are TRBV30 and TRBJ2-6, with D unresolved. V lost 4 bases and J 5 bases, leaving 6 bases between the germline ends. This CDR3 contains 12 residues. CDR1 GTSNPN and CDR2 SVGIG come from the germline V gene (reference sequence). CDR3 sequence (DNA): TGTGCCTGGACTCCCCGGGCCAACGTCCTGACTTTC. Translated: CAWTPRANVLTF.

The V gene is TRBV2, the J gene TRBJ2-7; no firm D call. From germline, CDR1 is SNHLY and CDR2 FYNNEI. The V and J ends lost 5 bases and 3 bases respectively, with 8 bases between them. CDR3 length equals 12 residues. The CDR3 nucleotides are TGTGCCAGCAGTCTTTCTCTCTACGAGCAGTACTTC. Translating gives CASSLSLYEQYF.

The rearrangement joins TRBV4-2 to TRBJ2-3; 12 bases map to TRBD2. There are 18 residues in the CDR3. J gave up 3 bases and V 2 bases, and 9 bases lay outside the gene matches. Germline V lookup: CDR1 LGHNA, CDR2 YNFKEQ. The CDR3 sequence is CASSQRLAGDRKTDTQYF. The CDR3 nucleotides read TGTGCCAGCAGCCAAAGACTAGCGGGAGATCGAAAGACAGATACGCAGTATTTT.

This clone was observed a single time. The V and J genes are TRBV30 and TRBJ2-2; the D gene is possibly TRBD2 (6 bases). The CDR3 covers 15 residues. The V gene lost 0 bases and the J gene lost 4 bases, with 12 bases spanning the gap. Germline V CDR1 and CDR2: GTSNPN, SVGIG (reference sequence). The CDR3 nucleotides are TGTGCCTGGAGTGTACGGCAGGGACTCACCGGGGAGCTGTTTTTT. This gives the protein CAWSVRQGLTGELFF.

The chain uses TRBV3-1 (or the pseudogene TRBV3-2) and TRBJ1-1, with TRBD1 matching over 8 bases. This CDR3 has 14 amino acids. Trimming took 5 bases from V and 4 from J; bases not matched to a gene: 6. Germline V gives CDR1 LGHDT, CDR2 YNNKEL (reference sequence). The CDR3 nucleotides are TGTGCCAGCAGCTTCGTGCAGGGGGCCACTGAAGCTTTCTTT. Translation: CASSFVQGATEAFF.

This chain links TRBV7-2 with TRBJ2-2; D uncertain. Germline V gene sequence: CDR1 SGHTA, CDR2 FQGNSA. V lost 7 bases and J 1 base, leaving 16 bases between the germline ends. This CDR3 is 16 amino acids long. The CDR3 here is CASTLSYVRNTGELFF. CDR3 bases: TGTGCCAGCACCCTTAGCTATGTAAGGAACACCGGGGAGCTGTTTTTT.

This rearrangement joins TRBV19 to TRBJ2-5; 8 positions match TRBD1. The CDR3 contains 14 residues. Germline V gene data show CDR1 as LNHDA and CDR2 as SQIVND (reference sequence). V lost 5 bases, J lost 2 bases, and 4 bases stayed unmatched. The CDR3 DNA follows: TGTGCCAGTAGTTTTACAGGGGGTCAAGAGACCCAGTACTTC. Residues: CASSFTGGQETQYF.

This chain connects TRBV2 to TRBJ1-4; weak D call: TRBD1 (6 bases). The CDR3 length is 13 residues. V was clipped by 7 bases and J by 8 bases, with 14 bases between them. The germline V gene has CDR1 SNHLY and CDR2 FYNNEI. The CDR3 here is CASIETGLEKLFF. In DNA, the CDR3 is TGTGCCAGCATCGAAACAGGGTTAGAAAAACTGTTTTTT. The variable domain in full, completed from reference TRBV2 and TRBJ1-4, reads EPEVTQTPSHQVTQMGQEVILRCVPISNHLYFYWYRQILGQKVEFLVSFYNNEISEKSEIFDDQFSVERPDGSNFTLKIRSTKLEDSAMYFCASIETGLEKLFFGSGTQLSVL.

The chain links TRBV3-1 (or the pseudogene TRBV3-2) to TRBJ2-3; 16 bases are shared with TRBD2. CDR3 length: 19 residues. Trimming at V came to 3 bases and at J to 5 bases, leaving 11 bases not matched to a gene. The germline gives CDR1 LGHDT, CDR2 YNNKEL (reference sequence). The CDR3, as DNA: TGTGCCAGCAGCCACCTCCCGGGACTAGCGGGGGGGATCAGAGATACGCAGTATTTT. Translating gives CASSHLPGLAGGIRDTQYF.

The chain couples TRBV11-2 to TRBJ2-1, with a weak D call TRBD2 (6 bases). The V gene's germline CDR1 is SGHAT and CDR2 FQNNGV. The CDR3 is 15 residues long. V was pared by 3 bases and J by 4 bases, with 13 bases between. CDR3 sequence (DNA): TGTGCCAGCAGCTTTGGGGCGGGACCTTACAATGAGCAGTTCTTC. This translates into CASSFGAGPYNEQFF.